These 29 T cell receptor beta chains were all obtained from the same sample, sequenced in a study of identical twins. In TCRdb, the 5' RACE reads were re-called with MiXCR into one record per CDR3 protein. The sample includes about 240,000 distinct CDR3 sequences, 6% to 8% seen only once; the top ten take less than 6.5%. These data are also associated with another study on yellow fever vaccine responses in identical twins.

Sequenced input: CD8+ T cells sorted from blood. These receptors were obtained from a woman under 30 in good health.

This clonotype was seen repeatedly, ten times or more. The chain uses TRBV4-1 and TRBJ2-1; D gene uncertain. The CDR3 runs 12 residues. In germline, CDR1 is MGHRA, CDR2 YSYEKL. V lost 0 bases and J 9 bases, leaving 6 bases between the germline ends. The CDR3 region has the DNA TGCGCCAGCAGCCAAGATCCTGTTGAGCAGTTCTTC. Translated: CASSQDPVEQFF.

This clonotype was detected only a few times. The chain has TRBV7-9 and TRBJ1-1; 7 positions agree with TRBD1. This CDR3 comprises 16 residues. Germline V gene data show CDR1 as SEHNR and CDR2 as FQNEAQ (reference sequence). The junction had 11 bases not matched to a gene; V was cut back by 6 bases and J by 1 base. CDR3 loop: CASRRPGTAPNTEAFF. In DNA form, the CDR3 reads TGTGCCAGCAGACGTCCCGGGACAGCTCCGAACACTGAAGCTTTCTTT. The whole variable domain, filled in from reference TRBV7-9 and TRBJ1-1, reads DTGVSQNPRHKITKRGQNVTFRCDPISEHNRLYWYRQTLGQGPEFLTYFQNEAQLEKSRLLSDRFSAERPKGSFSTLEIQRTEQGDSAMYLCASRRPGTAPNTEAFFGQGTRLTVV.

This clonotype was seen only a few times. This sequence joins TRBV9 and TRBJ2-1; 7 bases are shared with TRBD2. CDR3 length equals 14 residues. V lost 0 bases to trimming and J lost 6 bases; unmatched junction nucleotides: 3. The germline V gene encodes CDR1 SGDLS and CDR2 YYNGEE. The CDR3 DNA is TGTGCCAGCAGCGTAGACCCGGGGGGCAATGAGCAGTTCTTC. It encodes CASSVDPGGNEQFF.

The chain couples TRBV11-1 to TRBJ2-6; D is ambiguous. Trimming removed 3 bases at V and 4 bases at J, with 25 bases between. The CDR3 consists of 20 residues. Germline V gives CDR1 SGHAT, CDR2 FQDESV (reference sequence). The chain's CDR3 is CASSLLWSTKELSGANVLTF. The CDR3 DNA reads as TGTGCCAGCAGCTTGCTTTGGTCTACAAAGGAGTTAAGCGGGGCCAACGTCCTGACTTTC. The variable domain in full, with the rest retrieved from reference TRBV11-1 and TRBJ2-6, is EAEVAQSPRYKITEKSQAVAFWCDPISGHATLYWYRQILGQGPELLVQFQDESVVDDSQLPKDRFSAERLKGVDSTLKIQPAELGDSAMYLCASSLLWSTKELSGANVLTFGAGSRLTVL.

This clonotype was seen more than once but under ten times. The chain joins TRBV6-2 or TRBV6-3 to TRBJ2-7; D is undetermined. V dropped 8 bases and J dropped 2 bases, with 13 bases sitting between them. The CDR3 extends over 13 amino acids. The V gene's germline CDR1 is MNHEY and CDR2 SVGEGT. For the CDR3, the DNA is TGTGCCAGCGGTACCGGACGGACCTACGAGCAGTACTTC. This gives the protein CASGTGRTYEQYF.

This clonotype was observed at least ten times. The CDR3 reads CASSLRPGTGPYNEQFF. The DNA of the CDR3 is TGTGCCAGCAGTTTAAGACCCGGGACAGGCCCCTACAATGAGCAGTTCTTC. This chain joins TRBV28 and TRBJ2-1; the match to TRBD1 covers 8 bases. V shed 2 bases and J 2 bases; nucleotides not matched to a gene: 8. The CDR3 runs 17 residues. Germline V lookup: CDR1 MDHEN, CDR2 SYDVKM. Supplemented by reference TRBV28 and TRBJ2-1, the full variable domain reads DVKVTQSSRYLVKRTGEKVFLECVQDMDHENMFWYRQDPGLGLRLIYFSYDVKMKEKGDIPEGYSVSREKKERFSLILESASTNQTSMYLCASSLRPGTGPYNEQFFGPGTRLTVL.

This clonotype was seen repeatedly, ten times or more. The rearrangement uses TRBV27 and TRBJ2-7; D not resolved. Germline assignment: CDR1 MNHEY and CDR2 SMNVEV (reference sequence). The CDR3 extends over 13 amino acids. V was clipped by 0 bases and J by 0 bases, with 3 bases between them. The CDR3 loop reads CASSLSHSYEQYF. The CDR3, as DNA: TGTGCCAGCAGTTTATCTCACTCCTACGAGCAGTACTTC.

The table lists this clonotype with many counts. The genes are TRBV28 and TRBJ2-1; the D is unclear. The CDR3 has 15 amino acids. Trimming took 5 bases from V and 0 from J, leaving 11 bases between them. Germline V CDR1 and CDR2: MDHEN, SYDVKM. CDR3 protein: CASSPPASSYNEQFF. CDR3 coding DNA: TGTGCCAGCAGTCCCCCGGCGAGCTCCTACAATGAGCAGTTCTTC. Complete variable domain (other parts from reference TRBV28 and TRBJ2-1): DVKVTQSSRYLVKRTGEKVFLECVQDMDHENMFWYRQDPGLGLRLIYFSYDVKMKEKGDIPEGYSVSREKKERFSLILESASTNQTSMYLCASSPPASSYNEQFFGPGTRLTVL.

The V and J genes are TRBV28 and TRBJ2-5; possibly TRBD1 or TRBD2 for D (5 bases each). V was shortened by 5 bases and J by 5 bases, with 24 bases between the two germline ends. The germline V gene encodes CDR1 MDHEN and CDR2 SYDVKM. CDR3 length: 17 amino acids. DNA of the CDR3: TGTGCCAGCAGTATCCTCCCGGGGCAGCTGGGCTTGGAGACCCAGTACTTC. Translating it yields CASSILPGQLGLETQYF. The full variable domain, completed using reference TRBV28 and TRBJ2-5, is DVKVTQSSRYLVKRTGEKVFLECVQDMDHENMFWYRQDPGLGLRLIYFSYDVKMKEKGDIPEGYSVSREKKERFSLILESASTNQTSMYLCASSILPGQLGLETQYFGPGTRLLVL.

There are a few counts of this clonotype. V usage is TRBV28 and J usage is TRBJ2-7, with a tentative D call TRBD1 (5 bases). Deletions cut 2 bases from V and 3 bases from J, with 11 bases between. Germline V CDR1 and CDR2: MDHEN, SYDVKM. The CDR3 has 14 amino acids. The CDR3 DNA sequence: TGTGCCAGCAGTTTACGACAGATGGACTACGAGCAGTACGTC. Translating gives CASSLRQMDYEQYV.

The chain employs TRBV7-9 and TRBJ1-4; D gene uncertain. The germline CDR1 and CDR2 sequences are SEHNR and FQNEAQ (reference sequence). This CDR3 spans 15 amino acids. With 0 bases removed from V and 6 bases from J, the gap between germline ends came to 11 bases. The CDR3 DNA is TGTGCCAGCAGCTTAGCGGGCCAAGAGGATGAAAAACTGTTTTTT. Translated: CASSLAGQEDEKLFF.

This clonotype was observed a handful of times. J is TRBJ1-2 and V is TRBV6-1; 7 nucleotides align to TRBD1. V dropped 3 bases and J dropped 4; count of bases not matched to a gene: 5. This CDR3 has 14 residues. Germline loops: CDR1 MNHNS, CDR2 SASEGT. The CDR3 loop reads CASSEMTGIYGYTF. DNA of the CDR3: TGTGCCAGCAGTGAGATGACAGGGATCTATGGCTACACCTTC.

Ten or more counts support this clonotype. The gene calls are TRBV29-1 and TRBJ2-7; D could derive from TRBD1 or TRBD2 (5 bases each). This CDR3 has 12 residues. Germline V gene data show CDR1 as SQVTM and CDR2 as ANQGSEA. The V end was cut by 3 bases, the J end by 2 bases, with 8 bases between. The DNA of the CDR3 is TGCAGCGTTGAGATGGGGGCCTACGAGCAGTACTTC. Translating gives CSVEMGAYEQYF.

This clonotype has more than one count but fewer than ten. The genes are TRBV9 and TRBJ2-1; D uncertain. Trimming took off 3 bases at V and 5 bases at J, with 3 bases between the two ends. This CDR3 is built from 11 residues. CDR1 is SGDLS, CDR2 YYNGEE, per germline. In nucleotides, the CDR3 is TGTGCCAGCAGCGGAGACAATGAGCAGTTCTTC. It is translated as CASSGDNEQFF.

A single count supports this clonotype. The genes are TRBV29-1 and TRBJ2-3; 11 bases line up with TRBD2. Per the germline V gene, CDR1 is SQVTM and CDR2 is ANQGSEA. V trimming: 2 bases; J trimming: 4 bases; junction bases outside the gene matches: 11. There are 17 residues in the CDR3. The CDR3 protein is CSVELRRVAGGADTQYF. The CDR3 bases are TGCAGCGTTGAACTCCGCCGGGTAGCGGGAGGGGCAGATACGCAGTATTTT.

This clonotype has a handful of counts. CDR3: CASTQGRGEEHSGANVLTF. The CDR3 DNA follows: TGTGCCAGCACCCAGGGGAGAGGAGAGGAACACTCTGGGGCCAACGTCCTGACTTTC. The chain joins TRBV28 to TRBJ2-6; possibly TRBD1 for D (6 bases). CDR1 is MDHEN, CDR2 SYDVKM, per germline. This CDR3 is 19 amino acids long. V lost 7 bases and J lost 0, with 22 bases in between.

This clonotype has just a few counts. This chain joins TRBV28 and TRBJ1-2; D possibly corresponds to TRBD1 (6 bases). The germline V and J ends were trimmed by 2 bases and 8 bases, with 21 bases remaining between them. This CDR3 contains 16 residues. CDR1 MDHEN and CDR2 SYDVKM come from the germline V gene. In nucleotides, the CDR3 is TGTGCCAGCAGTTTAGTGGGAGAGGAAAGCAGGGGCGGCTACACCTTC. Translating gives CASSLVGEESRGGYTF.

This clonotype was seen repeatedly, ten times or more. The chain joins TRBV6-1 to TRBJ2-3; D uncertain. The germline V gene has CDR1 MNHNS and CDR2 SASEGT. The CDR3 consists of 15 residues. V gave up 6 bases and J gave up 1 base, with 14 bases separating them. The CDR3 spells CASSKLVSGTDTQYF. CDR3 nucleotides: TGTGCCAGCAGCAAGCTAGTATCCGGCACAGATACGCAGTATTTT.

This clonotype was picked up a small number of times. The chain carries TRBV12-3 or TRBV12-4 and TRBJ2-1, with a tentative D call TRBD1 (5 bases). The CDR3 contains 14 residues. Trimming stripped 7 bases from V and 0 bases from J, with 10 bases between. The CDR3 sequence is CASNVGASYNEQFF. The CDR3 region has the DNA TGTGCCAGCAATGTAGGGGCCTCCTACAATGAGCAGTTCTTC.

This clonotype was counted a few times. The CDR3 DNA is TGTGCCAGCAGTTTATTTGTGGGGGGCGAAGAGACCCAGTACTTC. This translates into CASSLFVGGEETQYF. The genes are TRBV27 and TRBJ2-5; possibly TRBD1 or TRBD2 for D (6 bases each). The CDR3 runs to 15 residues. V was cut by 1 base and J by 3 bases, with 12 bases left in between. Germline-derived CDR1 and CDR2 are MNHEY and SMNVEV (reference sequence).

This clonotype was seen a handful of times. The J gene is TRBJ1-1, the V gene TRBV2, with D perhaps TRBD1 (5 bases). CDR1 is SNHLY, CDR2 FYNNEI, per germline. This CDR3 is built from 11 residues. V was shortened by 8 bases and J by 6 bases, with 10 bases between the two germline ends. In DNA, the CDR3 is TGTGCCAGCCGGGGCAGGGCTGAAGCTTTCTTT. This translates into CASRGRAEAFF.

V usage is TRBV3-1 and J usage is TRBJ1-2, with unresolved D. Trimming stripped 0 bases from V and 8 bases from J, with 10 bases between. Per germline, CDR1 LGHDT and CDR2 YNNKEL (reference sequence). The CDR3 contains 13 residues. CDR3 sequence: CASSQDRTRGYTF. The DNA for the CDR3 is TGTGCCAGCAGCCAAGATAGGACCAGAGGCTACACCTTC. Full variable domain (remainder filled in from reference TRBV3-1 and TRBJ1-2): DTAVSQTPKYLVTQMGNDKSIKCEQNLGHDTMYWYKQDSKKFLKIMFSYNNKELIINETVPNRFSPKSPDKAHLNLHINSLELGDSAVYFCASSQDRTRGYTFGSGTRLTVV.

V and J are TRBV7-6 and TRBJ2-5; D remains ambiguous. Between the trimmed V and J ends, which lost 1 base and 3 bases, there was a span of 6 bases. Germline assignment: CDR1 SGHVS and CDR2 FNYEAQ. This CDR3 comprises 13 residues. The CDR3 coding sequence is TGTGCCAGCAGCTTAGACCTCAAAGAGACCCAGTACTTC. Translation gives CASSLDLKETQYF.

This clonotype was seen ten or more times. The CDR3 nucleotides read TGTGCCAGCAGCCAAGGACTAGCGGGAGCAGATACGCAGTATTTT. Translated, it gives CASSQGLAGADTQYF. The rearrangement uses TRBV3-1 and TRBJ2-3; the match to TRBD2 covers 12 bases. The germline gives CDR1 LGHDT, CDR2 YNNKEL (reference sequence). This CDR3 comprises 15 residues. V lost 1 base, J lost 4 bases, and 0 bases stayed unmatched.

This clonotype was picked up a small number of times. V and J are TRBV20-1 and TRBJ2-7, with 7 nucleotides matching TRBD1. Germline CDR1 DFQATT, CDR2 SNEGSKA (reference sequence). J was trimmed by 3 bases and V by 2 bases; bases with no gene match: 10. The CDR3 has 15 amino acids. The chain's CDR3 is CSARSSKAGGYEQYV. CDR3 DNA sequence: TGCAGTGCTAGATCCTCGAAGGCAGGGGGCTACGAGCAGTACGTC.

This clonotype was detected ten times or more. The V gene is TRBV5-1, the J gene TRBJ2-3; D ambiguous. The CDR3 has 13 residues. V was trimmed by 1 base and J by 2 bases, leaving 5 bases between them. Germline CDR1 SGHRS, CDR2 YFSETQ. For the CDR3, the DNA is TGCGCCAGCAGCTTGCCTTTCACAGATACGCAGTATTTT. It translates to CASSLPFTDTQYF.

In this sample, this clonotype turned up many times. V is TRBV5-1 and J is TRBJ2-5; 9 bases match TRBD1. The V gene end was trimmed by 3 bases and the J gene end by 6 bases; junction bases not matched to a gene: 12. The CDR3 spans 16 residues. CDR1 and CDR2 from the germline V gene are SGHRS and YFSETQ. The CDR3, as DNA: TGCGCCAGCAGCTGGGACAGGGAGCAGTCGTGGAAGACCCAGTACTTC. It yields the protein CASSWDREQSWKTQYF.

The sample holds many counts of this clonotype. J is TRBJ2-1 and V is TRBV7-9; D uncertain. V was trimmed by 5 bases and J by 5 bases, leaving 19 bases between them. The V gene's germline CDR1 is SEHNR and CDR2 FQNEAQ (reference sequence). The CDR3 loop spans 16 amino acids. CDR3 sequence (DNA): TGTGCCAGCAGCCACCTTCAAGGGCGAGAACACAATGAGCAGTTCTTC. It is translated as CASSHLQGREHNEQFF.

This chain joins TRBV7-4 and TRBJ2-5, with 10 nucleotides matching TRBD2. V was clipped by 6 bases and J by 4 bases; unmatched bases: 11. Germline V gene sequence: CDR1 SGHVT, CDR2 SQSDAQ. This CDR3 spans 16 amino acids. CDR3 protein: CASSLVPSGSGETQYF. CDR3 coding DNA: TGTGCCAGCAGTTTGGTGCCTAGCGGGAGCGGAGAGACCCAGTACTTC.